Given below is one T cell receptor beta chain in context. Each subset's genomic DNA was shared equally among a number of immunoSEQ plates. The assay was immunoSEQ multiplex PCR, and TCRdb's table has in-frame clones only and misses some. The sample shows 2 million to 3 million clones, roughly 93% of them seen only once. The sample originates from a study of shared clonotypes between healthy human individuals. Healthy and HIV-negative, the adult donors had no recent acute infections or vaccinations. Every donor, a Caucasian adult, lived in Nashville, Tennessee. Trimming stripped 6 bases from V and 2 bases from J, with 11 bases between. Germline V gene sequence: CDR1 SNHLY, CDR2 FYNNEI. CDR3 size: 13 residues.

The sample comprised naive CD4+ T cells from PBMCs. Noted subset: CD45RA+ positively selected. This chain uses TRBV2 with TRBJ2-7; tentative D call: TRBD2 (6 bases). This receptor was identified in a man aged 18 to 29 in good health. Some clones in this sample may be carry-over from other donors' samples. CDR3 amino acids: CASRAGLTYEQYF. As DNA, the CDR3 is TGTGCCAGCAGAGCCGGACTAACCTACGAGCAGTACTTC.